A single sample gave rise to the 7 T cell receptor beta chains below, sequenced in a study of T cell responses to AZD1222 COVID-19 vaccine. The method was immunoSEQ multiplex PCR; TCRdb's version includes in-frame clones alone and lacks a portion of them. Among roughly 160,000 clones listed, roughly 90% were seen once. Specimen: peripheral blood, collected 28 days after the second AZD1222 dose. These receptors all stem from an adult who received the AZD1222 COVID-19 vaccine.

CDR3 sequence reads: CASSGGAYFEQYF. The CDR3 bases are TGTGCCAGCTCTGGGGGGGCCTACTTCGAGCAGTACTTC. The chain has TRBV2 and TRBJ2-7; possible D gene TRBD2, 7 bases. The ends were cut back, 8 bases at V and 6 bases at J, with 17 bases in the middle. CDR1 is SNHLY, CDR2 FYNNEI, per germline. The CDR3 has 13 residues.

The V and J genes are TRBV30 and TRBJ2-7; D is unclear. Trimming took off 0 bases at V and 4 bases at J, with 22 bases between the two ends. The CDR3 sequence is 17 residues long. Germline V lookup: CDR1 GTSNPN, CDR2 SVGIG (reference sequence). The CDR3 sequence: CAWSVGGLPIRPYEQYF. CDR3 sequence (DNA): TGTGCCTGGAGTGTGGGCGGTCTGCCCATCCGTCCGTACGAGCAGTACTTC.

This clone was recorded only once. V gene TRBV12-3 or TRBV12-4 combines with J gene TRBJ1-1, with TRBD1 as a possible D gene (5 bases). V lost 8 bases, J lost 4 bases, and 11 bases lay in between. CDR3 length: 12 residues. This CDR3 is CASGGSGTEAFF. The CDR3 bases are TGTGCCAGCGGGGGGAGTGGCACTGAAGCTTTCTTT.

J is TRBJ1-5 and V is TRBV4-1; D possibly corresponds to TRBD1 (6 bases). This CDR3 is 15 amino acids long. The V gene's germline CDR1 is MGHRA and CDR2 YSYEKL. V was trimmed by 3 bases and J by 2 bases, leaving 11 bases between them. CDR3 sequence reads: CASSHTGMGNQPQHF. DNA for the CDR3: TGCGCCAGCAGCCATACAGGGATGGGCAATCAGCCCCAGCATTTT.

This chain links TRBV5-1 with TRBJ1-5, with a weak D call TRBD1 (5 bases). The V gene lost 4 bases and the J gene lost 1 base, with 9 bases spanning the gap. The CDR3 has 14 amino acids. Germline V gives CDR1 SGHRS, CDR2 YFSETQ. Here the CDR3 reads CASSQGGSNQPQHF. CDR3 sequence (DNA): TGCGCCAGCAGCCAGGGCGGGAGCAATCAGCCCCAGCATTTT.

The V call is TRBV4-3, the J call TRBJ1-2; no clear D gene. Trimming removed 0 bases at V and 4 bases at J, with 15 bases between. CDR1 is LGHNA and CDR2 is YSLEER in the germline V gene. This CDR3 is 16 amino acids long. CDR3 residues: CASSQDVGRSPYGYTF. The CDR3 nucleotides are TGCGCCAGCAGCCAAGATGTTGGCAGGTCTCCCTATGGCTACACCTTC.

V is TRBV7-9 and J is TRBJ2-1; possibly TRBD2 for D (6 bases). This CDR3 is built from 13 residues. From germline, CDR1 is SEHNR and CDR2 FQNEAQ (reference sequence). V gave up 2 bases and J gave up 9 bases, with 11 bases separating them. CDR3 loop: CASSLSLGGEQFF. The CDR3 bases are TGTGCCAGCAGCTTATCACTCGGGGGTGAGCAGTTCTTC.